This is a list of T cell receptor beta chains from one sample in a study of T-cell reconstitution after alpha-beta-depleted transplantation in children. TCRdb used MiXCR to reprocess the PCR reads, holding one entry per CDR3 protein. This sample carries some 130,000 distinct CDR3 sequences, around 9.8% of them seen once, and the ten largest clones take under 30%. The source material was PBMCs, mostly from graft donor cells, sampled 180 days after TCRalphabeta/CD19-depleted stem cell transplant. The receptor source for this set is a girl less than two years old who had a stem cell transplant for combined immunodeficiency, so the T cells may come from the graft donor. CDR3s include the opening cysteine and the closing phenylalanine or tryptophan. The order of the fields is D gene, clone size, J gene, V gene, CDR3 DNA, CDR3 protein. The D gene is left open where the match is weak. Rows may omit the clone size; those that give it use once, few, many or a size class.

NA | few | TRBJ2-3 | TRBV5-1 | TGCGCCAGCAGCTTGGAGTTCAACACAGATACGCAGTATTTT | CASSLEFNTDTQYF
NA | few | TRBJ2-2 | TRBV29-1 | TGCAGCGTTGAGGCTTTCGGACACACCGGGGAGCTGTTTTTT | CSVEAFGHTGELFF
TRBD1 | many | TRBJ1-5 | TRBV12-3/TRBV12-4 | TGTGCCAGCAGTCCGGGGACAGACTGGGGGCCCCAGCATTTT | CASSPGTDWGPQHF
NA | many | TRBJ2-2 | TRBV2 | TGTGCCAGCAGTGAGAGGAGTACCGGGGAGCTGTTTTTT | CASSERSTGELFF
NA | NA | TRBJ2-6 | TRBV5-1 | TGCGCCAGCAGCCGGCTCGGCTCTGGGGCCAACGTCCTGACTTTC | CASSRLGSGANVLTF
TRBD1 | many | TRBJ2-7 | TRBV12-3/TRBV12-4 | TGTGCCAGCAGTCCGAGACCGGGACAGGGGGCCTACGAGCAGTACTTC | CASSPRPGQGAYEQYF
NA | few | TRBJ2-3 | TRBV10-3 | TGTGCCATCCTTCGCACAGATACGCAGTATTTT | CAILRTDTQYF
NA | NA | TRBJ2-1 | TRBV20-1 | TGCAGTGCTAGACGGGAGACCATGAATGAGCAGTTCTTC | CSARRETMNEQFF
NA | NA | TRBJ1-4 | TRBV6-1 | TGTGCCAGCAGTGTTGGACGGATTAATGAAAAACTGTTTTTT | CASSVGRINEKLFF
NA | NA | TRBJ2-2 | TRBV7-3 | TGTGCCAGCAGCTCGTTGATAACCGGGGAGCTGTTTTTT | CASSSLITGELFF
TRBD1 | many | TRBJ2-3 | TRBV6-2/TRBV6-3 | TGTGCCAGCAGTCGACAGGGTGCTCGGACAGATACGCAGTATTTT | CASSRQGARTDTQYF